What follows describes a single TCR beta chain. This record comes from a study of control samples from healthy donors and cancer patients. TCRdb keeps only in-frame clones here, not all; method: immunoSEQ multiplex PCR. Found here are about 54,000 clones, around 97% of them singletons; the top ten hold 1.5% to 2%. The sequence was collected from a young woman in good health. The material sequenced was blood.

CDR3 amino acids: CASSEWDRGYEQFF. The DNA of the CDR3 is TGTGCCAGCAGTGAATGGGACAGGGGTTATGAGCAGTTCTTC. The rearrangement joins TRBV25-1 to TRBJ2-1, with 10 bases lining up with TRBD1. This CDR3 has 14 residues. The J segment lost 8 bases and the V segment lost 1 base, leaving 2 bases of the junction unmatched. From germline, CDR1 is MGHDK and CDR2 SYGVNS. Together with reference TRBV25-1 and TRBJ2-1, the CDR3 gives the full variable domain: EADIYQTPRYLVIGTGKKITLECSQTMGHDKMYWYQQDPGMELHLIHYSYGVNSTEKGDLSSESTVSRIRTEHFPLTLESARPSHTSQYLCASSEWDRGYEQFFGPGTRLTVL.